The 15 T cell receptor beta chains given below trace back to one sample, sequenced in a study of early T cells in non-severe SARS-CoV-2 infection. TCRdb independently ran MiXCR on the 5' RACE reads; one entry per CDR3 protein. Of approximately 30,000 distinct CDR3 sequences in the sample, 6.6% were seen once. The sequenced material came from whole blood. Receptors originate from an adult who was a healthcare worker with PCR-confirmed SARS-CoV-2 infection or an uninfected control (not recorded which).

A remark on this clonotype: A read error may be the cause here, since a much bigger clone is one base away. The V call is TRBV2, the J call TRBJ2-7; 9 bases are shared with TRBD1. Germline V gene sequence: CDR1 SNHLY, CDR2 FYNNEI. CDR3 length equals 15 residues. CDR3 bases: TGTGCCAGCGGTGATACCGGGACAGGGAGGTACGAGCAGTACTTC. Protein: CASGDTGTGRYEQYF.

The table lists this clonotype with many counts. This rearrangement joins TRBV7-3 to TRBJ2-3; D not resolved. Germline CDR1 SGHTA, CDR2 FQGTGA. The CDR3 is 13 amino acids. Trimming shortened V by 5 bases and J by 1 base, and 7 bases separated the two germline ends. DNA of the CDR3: TGTGCCAGCAGCACAACCCGCACAGATACGCAGTATTTT. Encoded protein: CASSTTRTDTQYF.

CDR3 sequence: CASSPRQDLYGYTF. The CDR3 bases are TGCGCCAGCAGCCCCAGACAGGATCTCTATGGCTACACCTTC. This chain joins TRBV5-1 and TRBJ1-2, with D possibly being TRBD1 (6 bases). This CDR3 is built from 14 residues. Per germline, CDR1 SGHRS and CDR2 YFSETQ. The V end lost 4 bases, the J end lost 4 bases, and 14 bases lay between the germline ends.

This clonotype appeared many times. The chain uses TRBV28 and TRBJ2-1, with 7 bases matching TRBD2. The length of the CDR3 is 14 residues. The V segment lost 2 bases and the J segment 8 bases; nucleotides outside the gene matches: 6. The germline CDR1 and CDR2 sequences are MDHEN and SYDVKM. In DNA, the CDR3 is TGTGCCAGCAGTTTAAGGCGGGAGTACGATGAGCAGTTCTTC. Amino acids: CASSLRREYDEQFF. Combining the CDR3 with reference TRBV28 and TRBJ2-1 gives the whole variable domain DVKVTQSSRYLVKRTGEKVFLECVQDMDHENMFWYRQDPGLGLRLIYFSYDVKMKEKGDIPEGYSVSREKKERFSLILESASTNQTSMYLCASSLRREYDEQFFGPGTRLTVL.

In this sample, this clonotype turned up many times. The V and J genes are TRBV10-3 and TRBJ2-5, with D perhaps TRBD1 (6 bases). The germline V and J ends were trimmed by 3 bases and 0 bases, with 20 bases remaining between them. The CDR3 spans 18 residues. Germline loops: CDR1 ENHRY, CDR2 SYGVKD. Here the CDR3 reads CAISEEPRDIWYQETQYF. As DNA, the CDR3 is TGTGCCATCAGTGAAGAACCCCGGGACATCTGGTACCAAGAGACCCAGTACTTC.

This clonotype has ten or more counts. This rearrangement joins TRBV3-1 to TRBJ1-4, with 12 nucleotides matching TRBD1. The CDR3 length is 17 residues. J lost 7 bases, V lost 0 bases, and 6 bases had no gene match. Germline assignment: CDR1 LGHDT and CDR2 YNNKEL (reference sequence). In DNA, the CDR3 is TGTGCCAGCAGCCAAGAGACATTGGGACAGGGGGCTGAAAAACTGTTTTTT. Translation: CASSQETLGQGAEKLFF.

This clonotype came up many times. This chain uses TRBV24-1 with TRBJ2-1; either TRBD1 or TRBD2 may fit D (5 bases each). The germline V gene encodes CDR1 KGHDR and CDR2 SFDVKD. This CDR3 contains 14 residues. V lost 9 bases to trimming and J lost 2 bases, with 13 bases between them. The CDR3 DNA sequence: TGTGCCACCTCCGGGACCATACCCTACAATGAGCAGTTCTTC. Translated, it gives CATSGTIPYNEQFF.

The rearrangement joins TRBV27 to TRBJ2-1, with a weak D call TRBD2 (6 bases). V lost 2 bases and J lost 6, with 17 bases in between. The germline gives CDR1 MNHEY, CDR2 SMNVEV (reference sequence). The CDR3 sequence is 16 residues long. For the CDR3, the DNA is TGTGCCAGCAGTTTAGACCTCGGGACTGGGCGCAATGAGCAGTTCTTC. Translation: CASSLDLGTGRNEQFF.

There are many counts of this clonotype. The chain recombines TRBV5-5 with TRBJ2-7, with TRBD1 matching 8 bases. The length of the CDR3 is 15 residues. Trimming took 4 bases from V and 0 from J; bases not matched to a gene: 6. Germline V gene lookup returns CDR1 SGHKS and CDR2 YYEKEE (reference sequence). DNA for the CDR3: TGTGCCAGCAGCCAGGGGACAGGCCTCTCCTACGAGCAGTACTTC. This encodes CASSQGTGLSYEQYF.

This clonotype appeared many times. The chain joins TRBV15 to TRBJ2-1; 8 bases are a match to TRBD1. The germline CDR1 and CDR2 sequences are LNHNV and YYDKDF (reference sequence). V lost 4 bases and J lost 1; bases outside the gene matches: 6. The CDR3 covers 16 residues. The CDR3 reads CATSTIRGLSYNEQFF. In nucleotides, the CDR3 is TGTGCCACCAGCACTATCAGGGGGCTTTCCTACAATGAGCAGTTCTTC. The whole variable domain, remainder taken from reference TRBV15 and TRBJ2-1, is DAMVIQNPRYQVTQFGKPVTLSCSQTLNHNVMYWYQQKSSQAPKLLFHYYDKDFNNEADTPDNFQSRRPNTSFCFLDIRSPGLGDTAMYLCATSTIRGLSYNEQFFGPGTRLTVL.

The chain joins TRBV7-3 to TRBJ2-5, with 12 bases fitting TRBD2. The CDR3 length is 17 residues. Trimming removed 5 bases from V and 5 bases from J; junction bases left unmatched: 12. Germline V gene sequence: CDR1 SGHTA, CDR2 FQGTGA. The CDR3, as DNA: TGTGCCAGCAGCGCCGGGCCACGACTAGCGGGAGAGGAGACCCAGTACTTC. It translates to CASSAGPRLAGEETQYF.

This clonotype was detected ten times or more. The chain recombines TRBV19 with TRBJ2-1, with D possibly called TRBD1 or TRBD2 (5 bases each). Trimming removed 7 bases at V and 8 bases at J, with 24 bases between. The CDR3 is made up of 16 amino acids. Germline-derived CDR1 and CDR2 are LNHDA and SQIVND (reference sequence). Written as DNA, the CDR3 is TGTGCCAGTACATCGGTCGGGACGACTTCCCGTGATGAGCAGTTCTTC. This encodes CASTSVGTTSRDEQFF.

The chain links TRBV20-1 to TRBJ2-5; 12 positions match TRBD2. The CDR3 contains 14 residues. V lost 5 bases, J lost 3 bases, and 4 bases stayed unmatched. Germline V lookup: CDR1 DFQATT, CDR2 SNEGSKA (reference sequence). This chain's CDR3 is CSAWTSGIKETQYF. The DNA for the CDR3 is TGCAGTGCTTGGACTAGCGGGATTAAAGAGACCCAGTACTTC.

As DNA, the CDR3 is TGTGCCAGCAGCTTAGTTGCGGGAGCTATCCCCCCCTACAATGAGCAGTTCTTC. It is translated as CASSLVAGAIPPYNEQFF. The rearrangement joins TRBV11-3 to TRBJ2-1; 7 nucleotides match TRBD2. From germline, CDR1 is SGHNT and CDR2 YENEEA. Germline trimming cut 1 base from V and 2 bases from J; bases unmatched to any gene: 11. There are 18 residues in the CDR3. The full variable domain, with the rest looked up from reference TRBV11-3 and TRBJ2-1, is EAGVVQSPRYKIIEKKQPVAFWCNPISGHNTLYWYLQNLGQGPELLIRYENEEAVDDSQLPKDRFSAERLKGVDSTLKIQPAELGDSAVYLCASSLVAGAIPPYNEQFFGPGTRLTVL.

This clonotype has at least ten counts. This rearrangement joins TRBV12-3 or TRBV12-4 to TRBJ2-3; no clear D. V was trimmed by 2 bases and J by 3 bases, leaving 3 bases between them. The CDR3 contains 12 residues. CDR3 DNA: TGTGCCAGCAGTTTAATGACAGATACGCAGTATTTT. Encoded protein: CASSLMTDTQYF.